This TCR beta chain was sequenced for a study of immune evolution from preneoplasia to lung adenocarcinoma. Between the mid-2010s and the late 2010s, patients underwent resection in Japan or China. Study-wide findings and caveats: Top clone frequencies peaked in normal lung, apparently declining through invasive adenocarcinoma.

Produced via immunoSEQ multiplex PCR; TCRdb's table is partial and in-frame only. The table includes a few thousand clones, around 85% detected once. To note about this clone: Antigen: not known.

The CDR3 spans 12 residues. Germline values: CDR1 GTSNPN, CDR2 SVGIG (reference sequence). The germline V and J ends were trimmed by 2 bases and 2 bases, with 7 bases remaining between them. Sequenced material: FFPE adjacent normal lung tissue. The clonotype comes from a person aged 65 to 85 with lung adenocarcinoma. The chain joins TRBV30 to TRBJ2-7; D is ambiguous. The CDR3 coding sequence is TGTGCCTGGAGTTACGGACCCTACGAGCAGTACTTC. Its translation is CAWSYGPYEQYF.